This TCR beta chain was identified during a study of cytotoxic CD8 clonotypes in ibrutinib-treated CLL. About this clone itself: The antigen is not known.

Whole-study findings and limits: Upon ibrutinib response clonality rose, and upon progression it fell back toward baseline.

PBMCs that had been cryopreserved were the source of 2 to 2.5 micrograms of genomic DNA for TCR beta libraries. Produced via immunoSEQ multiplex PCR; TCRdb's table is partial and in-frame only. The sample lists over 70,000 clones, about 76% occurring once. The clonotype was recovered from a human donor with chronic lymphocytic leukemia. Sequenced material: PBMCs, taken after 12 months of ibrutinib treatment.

The CDR3 DNA follows: TGCGCCAGCAGCCGACGTACAGGGAACACTGAAGCTTTCTTT. It specifies CASSRRTGNTEAFF. The chain recombines TRBV5-1 with TRBJ1-1, with D perhaps TRBD1 (5 bases). The V end lost 4 bases, the J end lost 1 base, and 11 bases lay between the germline ends. Germline V CDR1 and CDR2: SGHRS, YFSETQ. The CDR3 length is 14 residues. The whole variable domain, remainder taken from reference TRBV5-1 and TRBJ1-1, is KAGVTQTPRYLIKTRGQQVTLSCSPISGHRSVSWYQQTPGQGLQFLFEYFSETQRNKGNFPGRFSGRQFSNSRSEMNVSTLELGDSALYLCASSRRTGNTEAFFGQGTRLTVV.